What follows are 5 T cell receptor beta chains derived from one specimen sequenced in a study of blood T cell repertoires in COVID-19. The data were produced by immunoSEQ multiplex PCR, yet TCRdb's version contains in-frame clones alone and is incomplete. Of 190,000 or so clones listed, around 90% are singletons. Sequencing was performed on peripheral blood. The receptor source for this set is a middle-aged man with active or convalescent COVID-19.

In nucleotides, the CDR3 is TGCGCCAGCAGTGAACAGGGGAACAATCAGCCCCAGCATTTT. This sequence encodes CASSEQGNNQPQHF. J is TRBJ1-5 and V is TRBV10-2, with 7 bases fitting TRBD1. This CDR3 comprises 14 residues. V was pared by 3 bases and J by 3 bases, with 2 bases of the junction left unmatched. Germline V gives CDR1 WSHSY, CDR2 SAAADI.

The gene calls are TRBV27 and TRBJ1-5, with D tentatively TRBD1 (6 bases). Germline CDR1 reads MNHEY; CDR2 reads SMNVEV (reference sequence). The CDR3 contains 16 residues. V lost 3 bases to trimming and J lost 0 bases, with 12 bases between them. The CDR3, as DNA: TGTGCCAGCAGTTTCAGGGGACCCGATAGCAATCAGCCCCAGCATTTT. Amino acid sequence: CASSFRGPDSNQPQHF.

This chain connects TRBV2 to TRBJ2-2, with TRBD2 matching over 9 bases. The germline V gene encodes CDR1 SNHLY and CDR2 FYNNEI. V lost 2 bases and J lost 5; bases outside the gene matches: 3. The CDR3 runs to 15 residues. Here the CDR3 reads CASSEWLAGTGELFF. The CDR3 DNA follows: TGTGCCAGCAGTGAATGGCTAGCGGGGACCGGGGAGCTGTTTTTT.

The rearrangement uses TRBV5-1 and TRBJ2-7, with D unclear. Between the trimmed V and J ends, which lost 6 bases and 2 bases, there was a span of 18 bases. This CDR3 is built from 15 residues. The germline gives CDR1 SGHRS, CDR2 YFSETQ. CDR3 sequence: CASILFEKAAYEQYF. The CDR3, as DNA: TGCGCCAGCATACTTTTCGAAAAGGCGGCCTACGAGCAGTACTTC.

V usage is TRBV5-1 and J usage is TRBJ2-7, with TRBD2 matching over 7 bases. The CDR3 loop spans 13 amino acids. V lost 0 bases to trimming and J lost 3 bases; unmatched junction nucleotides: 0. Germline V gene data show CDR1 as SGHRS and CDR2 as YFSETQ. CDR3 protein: CASSLERGYEQYF. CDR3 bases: TGCGCCAGCAGCTTGGAGCGGGGCTACGAGCAGTACTTC. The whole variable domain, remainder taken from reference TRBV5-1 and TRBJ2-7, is KAGVTQTPRYLIKTRGQQVTLSCSPISGHRSVSWYQQTPGQGLQFLFEYFSETQRNKGNFPGRFSGRQFSNSRSEMNVSTLELGDSALYLCASSLERGYEQYFGPGTRLTVT.